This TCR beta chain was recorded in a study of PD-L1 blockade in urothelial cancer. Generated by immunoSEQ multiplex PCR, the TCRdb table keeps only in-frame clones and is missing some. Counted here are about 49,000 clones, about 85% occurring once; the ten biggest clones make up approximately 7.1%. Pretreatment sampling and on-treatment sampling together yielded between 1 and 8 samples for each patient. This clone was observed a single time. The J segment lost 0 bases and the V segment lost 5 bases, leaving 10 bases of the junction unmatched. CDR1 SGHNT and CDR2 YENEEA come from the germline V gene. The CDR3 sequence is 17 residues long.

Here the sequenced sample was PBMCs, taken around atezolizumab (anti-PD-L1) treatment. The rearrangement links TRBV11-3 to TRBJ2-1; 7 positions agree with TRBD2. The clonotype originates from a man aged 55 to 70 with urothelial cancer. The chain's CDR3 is CASSPPGGLSSYNEQFF. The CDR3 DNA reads TGTGCCAGCAGCCCACCGGGGGGTCTGAGCTCCTACAATGAGCAGTTCTTC.